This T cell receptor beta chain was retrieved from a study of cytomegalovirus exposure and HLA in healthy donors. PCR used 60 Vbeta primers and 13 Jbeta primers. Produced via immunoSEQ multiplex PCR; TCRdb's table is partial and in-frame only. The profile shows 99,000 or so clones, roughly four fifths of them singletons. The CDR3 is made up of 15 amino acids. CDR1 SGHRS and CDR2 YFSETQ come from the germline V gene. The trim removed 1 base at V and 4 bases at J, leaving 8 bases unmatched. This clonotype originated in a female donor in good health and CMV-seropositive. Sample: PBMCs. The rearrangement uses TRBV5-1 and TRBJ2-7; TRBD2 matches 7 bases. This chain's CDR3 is CASSLFAGAEYEQYF. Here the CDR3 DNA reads TGCGCCAGCAGCTTGTTCGCGGGAGCGGAGTACGAGCAGTACTTC.